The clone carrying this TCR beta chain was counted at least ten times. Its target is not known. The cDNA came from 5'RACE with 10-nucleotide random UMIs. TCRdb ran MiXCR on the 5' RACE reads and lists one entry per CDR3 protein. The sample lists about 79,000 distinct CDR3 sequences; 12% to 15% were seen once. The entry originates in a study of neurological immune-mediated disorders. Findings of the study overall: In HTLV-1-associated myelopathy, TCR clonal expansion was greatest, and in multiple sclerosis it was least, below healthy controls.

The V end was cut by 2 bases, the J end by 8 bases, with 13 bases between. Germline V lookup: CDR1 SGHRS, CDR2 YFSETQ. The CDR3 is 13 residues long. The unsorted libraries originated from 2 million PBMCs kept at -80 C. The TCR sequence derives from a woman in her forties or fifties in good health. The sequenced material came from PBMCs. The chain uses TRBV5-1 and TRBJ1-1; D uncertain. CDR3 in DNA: TGCGCCAGCAGCTTTAGTGCGGACCAAGAAGCTTTCTTT. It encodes CASSFSADQEAFF.